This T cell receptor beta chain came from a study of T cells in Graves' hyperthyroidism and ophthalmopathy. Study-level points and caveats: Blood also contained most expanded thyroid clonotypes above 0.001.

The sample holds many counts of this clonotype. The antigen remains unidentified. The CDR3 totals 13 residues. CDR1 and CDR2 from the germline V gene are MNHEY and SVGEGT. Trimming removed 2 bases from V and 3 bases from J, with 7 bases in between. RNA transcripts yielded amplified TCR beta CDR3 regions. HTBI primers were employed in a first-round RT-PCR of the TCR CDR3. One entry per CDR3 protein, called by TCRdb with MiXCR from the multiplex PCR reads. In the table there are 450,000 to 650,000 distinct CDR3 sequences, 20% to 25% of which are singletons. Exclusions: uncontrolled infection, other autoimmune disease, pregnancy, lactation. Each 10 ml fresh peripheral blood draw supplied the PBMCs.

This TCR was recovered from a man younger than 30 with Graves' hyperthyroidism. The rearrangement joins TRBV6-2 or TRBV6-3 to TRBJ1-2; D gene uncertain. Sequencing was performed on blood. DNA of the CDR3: TGTGCCAGCAGTTACGTTGGGGACTATGGCTACACCTTC. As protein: CASSYVGDYGYTF.